The clone carrying this T cell receptor beta chain was counted only a few times. What it binds is unknown. V was clipped by 7 bases and J by 0 bases, with 9 bases between them. The CDR3 length is 13 residues. The germline gives CDR1 MNHNS, CDR2 SASEGT. According to the study, genomic DNA was the template for TCR beta VDJ and CDR3 profiling. TCRdb recomputed calls from the reads with MiXCR, one row per CDR3 protein. The data show 120,000 or so distinct CDR3 sequences, approximately 36% seen once. The entry originates in a study of CD8+CD57+ T cells in acquired aplastic anemia. Across the whole study: Mean DNA quantity obtained from sorted CD4+ and CD8+ cells was about 3 ug. Study-level findings and limits: Researchers report that around 29 CD8+ CDR3 sequences appeared in both patients and controls.

Patients chosen for sequencing had CD8+CD57+ cells that had expanded, as shown by flow cytometry. Each of the patients presented with severe acquired aplastic anemia. Blood was sampled before the patients had received any therapy. The clonotype comes from a human donor with aplastic anemia. V usage is TRBV6-1 and J usage is TRBJ1-2; a weak D match, TRBD1 (5 bases). What was sequenced was sorted CD4+, CD8+, or CD8+CD57+ T cells (not recorded which) from PBMCs. CDR3: CASNPTANYGYTF. The CDR3 DNA is TGTGCCAGCAATCCGACAGCTAACTATGGCTACACCTTC.